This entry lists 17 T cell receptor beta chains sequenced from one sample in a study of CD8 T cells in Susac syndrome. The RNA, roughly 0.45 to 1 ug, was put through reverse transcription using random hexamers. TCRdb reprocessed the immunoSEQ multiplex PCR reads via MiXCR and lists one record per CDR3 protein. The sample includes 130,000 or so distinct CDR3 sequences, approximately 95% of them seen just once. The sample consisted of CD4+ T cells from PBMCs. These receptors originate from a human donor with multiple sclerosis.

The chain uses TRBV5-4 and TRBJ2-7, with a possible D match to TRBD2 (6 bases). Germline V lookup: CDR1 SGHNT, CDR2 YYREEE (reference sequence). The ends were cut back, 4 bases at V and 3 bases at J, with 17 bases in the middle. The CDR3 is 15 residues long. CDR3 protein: CASSGRRGVLYEQYF. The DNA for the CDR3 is TGTGCCAGCAGCGGACGTCGCGGGGTTCTCTACGAGCAGTACTTC. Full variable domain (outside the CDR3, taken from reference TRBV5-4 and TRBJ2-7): ETGVTQSPTHLIKTRGQQVTLRCSSQSGHNTVSWYQQALGQGPQFIFQYYREEENGRGNFPPRFSGLQFPNYSSELNVNALELDDSALYLCASSGRRGVLYEQYFGPGTRLTVT.

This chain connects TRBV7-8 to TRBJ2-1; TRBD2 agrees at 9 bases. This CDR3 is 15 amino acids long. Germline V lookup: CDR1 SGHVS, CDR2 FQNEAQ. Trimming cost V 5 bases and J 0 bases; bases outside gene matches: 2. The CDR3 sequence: CASSKAGGSYNEQFF. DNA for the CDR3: TGTGCCAGCAGCAAAGCGGGGGGCTCCTACAATGAGCAGTTCTTC.

The CDR3: CASSRAGRSADTQYF. The CDR3 DNA sequence: TGTGCCAGCAGCCGGGCGGGGCGTAGCGCAGATACGCAGTATTTT. The chain employs TRBV7-3 and TRBJ2-3; tentative D call: TRBD2 (6 bases). This CDR3 comprises 15 residues. Germline V CDR1 and CDR2: SGHTA, FQGTGA. Trimming stripped 5 bases from V and 4 bases from J, with 16 bases between.

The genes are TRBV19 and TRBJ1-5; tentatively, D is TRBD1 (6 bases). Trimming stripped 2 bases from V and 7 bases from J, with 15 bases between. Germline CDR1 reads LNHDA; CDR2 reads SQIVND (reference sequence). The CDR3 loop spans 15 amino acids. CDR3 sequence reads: CASSIQGTRDQPQHF. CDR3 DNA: TGTGCCAGTAGTATACAGGGGACGCGGGACCAGCCCCAGCATTTT.

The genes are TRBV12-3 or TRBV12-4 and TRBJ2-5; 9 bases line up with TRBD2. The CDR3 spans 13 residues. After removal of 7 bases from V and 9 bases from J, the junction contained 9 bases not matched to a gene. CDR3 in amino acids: CASTLRREGAQYF. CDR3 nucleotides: TGTGCCAGCACTTTGAGGCGGGAGGGAGCCCAGTACTTC.

The CDR3 sequence: CASSTKTGGRMNTEAFF. The CDR3 DNA sequence: TGTGCCAGCAGCACGAAAACAGGCGGGAGAATGAACACTGAAGCTTTCTTT. The chain joins TRBV3-1 to TRBJ1-1, with D possibly TRBD1 on 5 matching bases. Trimming took off 5 bases at V and 0 bases at J, with 19 bases between the two ends. The germline V gene has CDR1 LGHDT and CDR2 YNNKEL (reference sequence). CDR3 length: 17 residues.

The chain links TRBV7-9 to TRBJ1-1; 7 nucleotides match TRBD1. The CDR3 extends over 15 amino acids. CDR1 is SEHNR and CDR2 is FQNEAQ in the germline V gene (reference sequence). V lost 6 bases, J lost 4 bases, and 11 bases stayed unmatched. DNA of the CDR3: TGTGCCAGCAGGAAACAGGGGTCGAAAAGCACTGAAGCTTTCTTT. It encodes CASRKQGSKSTEAFF.

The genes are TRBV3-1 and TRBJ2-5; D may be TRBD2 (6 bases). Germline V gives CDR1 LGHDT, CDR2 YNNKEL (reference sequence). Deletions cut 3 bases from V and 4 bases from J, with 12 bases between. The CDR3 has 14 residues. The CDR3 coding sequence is TGTGCCAGCAGCCAGGCGGGGTCGATAGAGACCCAGTACTTC. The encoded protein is CASSQAGSIETQYF.

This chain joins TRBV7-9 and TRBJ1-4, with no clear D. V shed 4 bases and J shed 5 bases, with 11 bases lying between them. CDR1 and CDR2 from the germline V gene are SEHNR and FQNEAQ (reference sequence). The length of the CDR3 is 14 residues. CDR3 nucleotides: TGTGCCAGCAGCTACCGGACGGGGAATGAAAAACTGTTTTTT. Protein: CASSYRTGNEKLFF.

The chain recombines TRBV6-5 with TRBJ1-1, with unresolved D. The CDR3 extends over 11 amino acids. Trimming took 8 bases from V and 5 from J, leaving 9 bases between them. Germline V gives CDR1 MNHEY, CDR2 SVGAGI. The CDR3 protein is CASHGGTEAFF. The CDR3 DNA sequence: TGTGCCAGCCATGGCGGGACTGAAGCTTTCTTT.

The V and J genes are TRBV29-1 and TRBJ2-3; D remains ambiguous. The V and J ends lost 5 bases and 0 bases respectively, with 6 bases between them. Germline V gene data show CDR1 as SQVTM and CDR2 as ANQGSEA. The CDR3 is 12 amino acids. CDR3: CSVPDSTDTQYF. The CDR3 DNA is TGCAGCGTTCCCGACAGCACAGATACGCAGTATTTT.

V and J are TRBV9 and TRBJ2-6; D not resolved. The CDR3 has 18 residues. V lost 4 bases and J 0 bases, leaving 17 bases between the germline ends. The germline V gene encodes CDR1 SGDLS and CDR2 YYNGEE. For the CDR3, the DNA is TGTGCCAGCAGCCCGCGGTTACAGTTGACCTCTGGGGCCAACGTCCTGACTTTC. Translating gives CASSPRLQLTSGANVLTF. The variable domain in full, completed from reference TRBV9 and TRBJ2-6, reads DSGVTQTPKHLITATGQRVTLRCSPRSGDLSVYWYQQSLDQGLQFLIQYYNGEERAKGNILERFSAQQFPDLHSELNLSSLELGDSALYFCASSPRLQLTSGANVLTFGAGSRLTVL.

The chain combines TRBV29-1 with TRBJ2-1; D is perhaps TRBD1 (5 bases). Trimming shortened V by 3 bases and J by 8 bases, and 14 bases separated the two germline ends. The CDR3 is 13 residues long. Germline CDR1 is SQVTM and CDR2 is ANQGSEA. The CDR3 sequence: CSVEEMWGDEQFF. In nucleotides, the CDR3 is TGCAGCGTTGAGGAGATGTGGGGCGATGAGCAGTTCTTC.

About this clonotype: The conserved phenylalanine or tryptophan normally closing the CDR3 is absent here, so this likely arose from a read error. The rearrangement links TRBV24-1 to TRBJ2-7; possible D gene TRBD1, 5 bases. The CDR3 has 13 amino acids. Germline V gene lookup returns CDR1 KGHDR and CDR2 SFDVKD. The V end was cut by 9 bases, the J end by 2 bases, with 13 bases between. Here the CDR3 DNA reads TGTGCCACCGGAACAGGAGTCCCCTACGAGCAGTACCTC. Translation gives CATGTGVPYEQYL.

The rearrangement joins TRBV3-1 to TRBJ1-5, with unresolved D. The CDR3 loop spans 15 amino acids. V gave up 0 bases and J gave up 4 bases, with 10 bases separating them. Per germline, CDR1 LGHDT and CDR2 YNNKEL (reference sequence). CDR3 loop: CASSQDFRGNQPQHF. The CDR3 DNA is TGTGCCAGCAGCCAAGATTTCCGAGGTAATCAGCCCCAGCATTTT. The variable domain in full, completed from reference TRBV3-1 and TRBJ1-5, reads DTAVSQTPKYLVTQMGNDKSIKCEQNLGHDTMYWYKQDSKKFLKIMFSYNNKELIINETVPNRFSPKSPDKAHLNLHINSLELGDSAVYFCASSQDFRGNQPQHFGDGTRLSIL.

The CDR3 loop is CSARTTGRKSGELFF. DNA for the CDR3: TGCAGTGCTAGGACCACAGGGAGAAAATCCGGGGAGCTGTTTTTT. The chain has TRBV20-1 and TRBJ2-2, with D possibly being TRBD1 (6 bases). V was trimmed by 3 bases and J by 6 bases, leaving 17 bases between them. Germline CDR1 is DFQATT and CDR2 is SNEGSKA (reference sequence). The CDR3 spans 15 residues.

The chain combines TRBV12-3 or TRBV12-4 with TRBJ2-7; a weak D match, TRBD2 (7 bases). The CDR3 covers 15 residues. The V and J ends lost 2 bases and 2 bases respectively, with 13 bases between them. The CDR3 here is CASSLKGEGPYEQYF. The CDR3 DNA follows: TGTGCCAGCAGTTTAAAGGGGGAGGGGCCCTACGAGCAGTACTTC.